This T cell receptor beta chain was profiled in a study of radiation and T cells in renal cell carcinoma. Repertoires were generated with immunoSEQ multiplex PCR, while TCRdb's copy carries only in-frame clones and drops some. The sample carries about 76,000 clones, roughly nine tenths recorded once. Time point of the sample: blood 4 weeks post-SBRT, at nephrectomy. Described treatment: 15 Gy SBRT to primary tumor, nephrectomy 4 weeks later. This CDR3 region has 13 residues. Germline V gene data show CDR1 as SEHNR and CDR2 as FQNEAQ (reference sequence). The ends were cut back, 4 bases at V and 6 bases at J, with 10 bases in the middle.

The chain joins TRBV7-9 to TRBJ2-1; D perhaps matches TRBD2 (6 bases). This receptor was obtained from a woman aged 65 to 85 with renal cell carcinoma. This sample comprised blood, obtained from a patient whose treatment included radiotherapy and nephrectomy. CDR3 loop: CASSSRDSNEQFF. DNA for the CDR3: TGTGCCAGCAGCTCCCGGGACTCCAATGAGCAGTTCTTC.